This TCR beta chain was sequenced for a study of chemoradiotherapy in HPV16-positive cancers. V was clipped by 5 bases and J by 2 bases; unmatched bases: 6. Germline V gene lookup returns CDR1 PRHDT and CDR2 FYEKMQ (reference sequence). The CDR3 is made up of 16 amino acids. Sequencing was performed with immunoSEQ multiplex PCR; in TCRdb, only in-frame clones are kept and a portion is missing. The sample lists around 15,000 clones; over 70% were seen once. This material was acquired from a patient who underwent chemoradiotherapy. The origin of this receptor is a human donor with HPV-associated anogenital cancer. V gene TRBV13 combines with J gene TRBJ2-3; TRBD2 agrees at 11 bases. The CDR3 nucleotides are TGTGCCAGCAGCCTTCGACTAGCGGGATACACAGATACGCAGTATTTT. Protein: CASSLRLAGYTDTQYF.